A selection of T cell receptor beta chains follows, all from one sample in a study of blood T cells in healthy people across ages. MiXCR, run by TCRdb on the 5' RACE reads, gives a single entry per CDR3 protein. In the table there are 1.5 million to 2 million distinct CDR3 sequences, roughly 32% of which are singletons. Sequencing was carried out using blood. These receptors all stem from a woman aged 30 to 39 in good health. Each CDR3 is given with its conserved first and last residue. The D gene is left open where the match is weak. Clone size is shown for a subset of rows, as once, few, many or a class of expanded clone.

TGTGCCAGCAGCCCCCCGGGACAGGGATCAGATGAGCAGTTCTTC | CASSPPGQGSDEQFF | TRBV28 | TRBD1 | TRBJ2-1 | few
TGCAGCGTTACCCCCGGGACAGGGGGCTATGGCTACACCTTC | CSVTPGTGGYGYTF | TRBV29-1 | TRBD1 | TRBJ1-2 | -
TGTGCCAGCAGTCAATTCCCCGGGTTGGGGAACAATGAGCAGTTCTTC | CASSQFPGLGNNEQFF | TRBV2 | - | TRBJ2-1 | -
TGTGCCACCAGCGGATCGACAGGGCTCACAGATACGCAGTATTTT | CATSGSTGLTDTQYF | TRBV15 | TRBD1 | TRBJ2-3 | many
TGTGCCAGCAGCGTCGGACACCTCGAGACCCAGTACTTC | CASSVGHLETQYF | TRBV9 | - | TRBJ2-5 | once
TGCGCCAGCAGCCCCAGGATAGCGGACGGCTACGAGCAGTACTTC | CASSPRIADGYEQYF | TRBV5-1 | - | TRBJ2-7 | few
TGTGCCAGCAGCTTAGTAGAGGTACTAAGGGACTATGGCTACACCTTC | CASSLVEVLRDYGYTF | TRBV7-2 | - | TRBJ1-2 | -
TGTGCCAGCAGCCATAACAGGGGCCCGTACGAGCAGTACTTC | CASSHNRGPYEQYF | TRBV3-1 | TRBD1 | TRBJ2-7 | -
TGTGCCAGCAGCTTTCCGGGCGCGGAGCAGTACTTC | CASSFPGAEQYF | TRBV2 | - | TRBJ2-4 | -
TGTGCCAGCAGCCAAAACCCGTGGGGCGGGAGCCAGGGGTACGAGCAGTACTTC | CASSQNPWGGSQGYEQYF | TRBV3-1 | - | TRBJ2-7 | -
TGCAGTGCTAGTCGCGGGAGGATTACAGACAATGAGCAGTTCTTC | CSASRGRITDNEQFF | TRBV20-1 | TRBD2 | TRBJ2-1 | many
TGTGCCAGCAGCTTAGGAGTATCCGGGGAAGGCTACACCTTC | CASSLGVSGEGYTF | TRBV7-9 | - | TRBJ1-2 | few
TGTGCCAGCAGCCAACAGGGGGCCCGGGAAAGGGGTGAGCAGTTCTTC | CASSQQGARERGEQFF | TRBV28 | TRBD1 | TRBJ2-1 | few
TGTGCCAGCAGTGCCCAGAGGGGCATTATGAACACTGAAGCTTTCTTT | CASSAQRGIMNTEAFF | TRBV28 | - | TRBJ1-1 | -
TGCGCCAGCAGCCAAGGGGGGAGCTTGGGCTATGGCTACACCTTC | CASSQGGSLGYGYTF | TRBV4-1 | - | TRBJ1-2 | many
TGCAGTGCTGGGACTGCTAGCGGGAGGGTTGTCTACGAGCAGTACTTC | CSAGTASGRVVYEQYF | TRBV20-1 | TRBD2 | TRBJ2-7 | few
TGTGCCAGCAGCTTTAGCGGGGGCCTTGACAATGAGCAGTTCTTC | CASSFSGGLDNEQFF | TRBV7-9 | TRBD2 | TRBJ2-1 | -
TGCAGTGCTAGCCAGTTATCGGGGGCCGTCACAGATACGCAGTATTTT | CSASQLSGAVTDTQYF | TRBV20-1 | - | TRBJ2-3 | few
TGCGCCAGCAGTTCCCATCCCCACACAGATACGCAGTATTTT | CASSSHPHTDTQYF | TRBV5-1 | - | TRBJ2-3 | -
TGTGCCATCAGTGTCGAACTAGCGGGGAGTAATGAGCAGTTCTTC | CAISVELAGSNEQFF | TRBV10-3 | TRBD2 | TRBJ2-1 | -
TGTGCCAGCAGCTTAGCGACAGGGGGTAGAGAGACCCAGTACTTC | CASSLATGGRETQYF | TRBV5-1 | TRBD1 | TRBJ2-5 | many
TGCAGTGCTAGAGATCCGGGGACCCCGAGAAATGAGCAGTTCTTC | CSARDPGTPRNEQFF | TRBV20-1 | - | TRBJ2-1 | few
TGTGCCAGCAGCAAGGGGGGGGCCTGGGATGAGCAGTTCTTC | CASSKGGAWDEQFF | TRBV11-3 | - | TRBJ2-1 | many
TGCAGTGCTAGGACTAGCGGCGTCACAGATACGCAGTATTTT | CSARTSGVTDTQYF | TRBV20-1 | TRBD2 | TRBJ2-3 | -
TGCGCCAGCAGCCAAGTACTCCCTCCCGAGATCGGCGATGAGCGGTTCTTC | CASSQVLPPEIGDERFF | TRBV4-1 | - | TRBJ2-1 | -
TGTGCCAGCAGTCGGGACGTTGGGGATCAGCCCCAGCATTTT | CASSRDVGDQPQHF | TRBV7-9 | - | TRBJ1-5 | -
TGTGCCAGCAGCTTAGGGGGGGCAGTTTCCTACGAGCAGTACTTC | CASSLGGAVSYEQYF | TRBV7-2 | - | TRBJ2-7 | few
TGCGCCAGCAGCTTACCCACAGGGGGCAATGAGCAGTTCTTC | CASSLPTGGNEQFF | TRBV5-1 | TRBD1 | TRBJ2-1 | -
TGTGCCAGTTCCTCCGGGACTAAATTTTACAATGAGCAGTTCTTC | CASSSGTKFYNEQFF | TRBV6-9 | TRBD2 | TRBJ2-1 | few
TGTGCCAGCAGGGAAGCTGACAGGGGGCGCGAGCAGTACTTC | CASREADRGREQYF | TRBV28 | TRBD1 | TRBJ2-7 | -
TGCGCCAGCAGCTTGGGTTCAGTAGAAGAGACCCAGTACTTC | CASSLGSVEETQYF | TRBV5-1 | - | TRBJ2-5 | few
TGCAGTGCTCAAGTCTTACAGGGTTCCTTTGGCTACACCTTC | CSAQVLQGSFGYTF | TRBV20-1 | - | TRBJ1-2 | many
TGTGCCAGCACACCCGCTGGGGAGAGCTCCTACGAGCAGTACTTC | CASTPAGESSYEQYF | TRBV27 | - | TRBJ2-7 | -
TGCAGTGCCCCAACGACCCAAGCGGCGACGAGGAATGAGCAGTTCTTC | CSAPTTQAATRNEQFF | TRBV20-1 | - | TRBJ2-1 | -
TGTGCCAGCAGTTTGGGGGGGTACTCCACAGATACGCAGTATTTT | CASSLGGYSTDTQYF | TRBV7-8 | TRBD2 | TRBJ2-3 | many
TGTGCCAGCAGCGTAGATGCAGGGGGCTTCGACGAGCAGTACTTC | CASSVDAGGFDEQYF | TRBV9 | TRBD1 | TRBJ2-7 | few
TGTGCCAGCAGCGTAGCCGACTCAGATACGCGGTATTTT | CASSVADSDTRYF | TRBV9 | - | TRBJ2-3 | -
TGTGCCAGCAGCTCGGGCCTTAAAGGGGAAAAACTGTTTTTT | CASSSGLKGEKLFF | TRBV7-7 | - | TRBJ1-4 | -
TGCGCCAGCAGCTTAGATGTGGGGGGGGGAGAGACCCAGTACTTC | CASSLDVGGGETQYF | TRBV5-1 | TRBD2 | TRBJ2-5 | -
TGTGCCAGCAGCGCCCGGCGGGGGCAAGAGACCCAGTACTTC | CASSARRGQETQYF | TRBV12-3/TRBV12-4 | TRBD2 | TRBJ2-5 | many
TGTGCCAGCAGACGCCTGGGACAGGCCAATGAGCAGTTCTTC | CASRRLGQANEQFF | TRBV2 | TRBD1 | TRBJ2-1 | -
TGTGCCACCCGGCCAGGGGCGCGTGGCTACACCTTC | CATRPGARGYTF | TRBV6-4 | - | TRBJ1-2 | few
TGTGCCAGCAGCTCGAGAGTAAACGAACCGTACGAGCAGTACTTC | CASSSRVNEPYEQYF | TRBV7-9 | - | TRBJ2-7 | few
TGTGCCAGCGGAGAGGCGGGGGAGGCAGATACGCAGTATTTT | CASGEAGEADTQYF | TRBV2 | TRBD2 | TRBJ2-3 | -
TGTGCCATCAGGGGGGACATGGCCGAGGCAGCTTTCTTT | CAIRGDMAEAAFF | TRBV10-3 | - | TRBJ1-1 | -
TGTGCCATCAGTGATCTAAAACTCCGTCCCGAGCAGTTCTTC | CAISDLKLRPEQFF | TRBV10-3 | - | TRBJ2-1 | many
TGTGCCAGCAGTTTATGGGCTAGCGGGAGCCAGGAGCAGTTCTTC | CASSLWASGSQEQFF | TRBV27 | TRBD2 | TRBJ2-1 | few
TGTGCCAGCAACCCAGGGACTCTTCGCTCCTACAATGAGCAGTACTTC | CASNPGTLRSYNEQYF | TRBV12-3/TRBV12-4 | - | TRBJ2-7 | -
TGTGCCAGCAATCCTTCTGGGGGGACCCTTGAAGCTTTCTTT | CASNPSGGTLEAFF | TRBV28 | - | TRBJ1-1 | -
TGTGCCAGCACTCACGAGGGGTTGGGGAATGAGCAGTTCTTC | CASTHEGLGNEQFF | TRBV6-1 | - | TRBJ2-1 | few
TGCGCCAGCAGCTTGACAGACGGAGTCTACGAGCAGTACTTC | CASSLTDGVYEQYF | TRBV5-1 | - | TRBJ2-7 | -
TGTGCCAGCAACACCAACACAGGATCTGAGCAGTTCTTC | CASNTNTGSEQFF | TRBV2 | - | TRBJ2-1 | -
TGCGCCAGCAGCGCCATGAGGAACGAGCAGTACTTC | CASSAMRNEQYF | TRBV5-1 | - | TRBJ2-7 | -
TGCGCCAGCAGCCAAGATAGGTCGGTAGCGGGAGGTCCCGGCAATGAGCAGTTCTTC | CASSQDRSVAGGPGNEQFF | TRBV4-1 | TRBD2 | TRBJ2-1 | -